The clone carrying this T cell receptor beta chain was detected a few times. The target antigen is unknown. The data belong to a study of CD8 T cells in ankylosing spondylitis. Study observations and caveats: What appeared characteristic of ankylosing spondylitis blood was a TCR beta motif of fewer than ten highly homologous variants. Those disease-linked clones were CD8+; they were also relatively rare in peripheral blood. Enrichment of disease-linked clones was reportedly significant in matched ankylosing spondylitis synovial fluid. Certain motif variants had earlier appeared in reactive arthritis synovial fluid and blood.

V was trimmed by 3 bases and J by 7 bases, leaving 7 bases between them. CDR1 is DFQATT and CDR2 is SNEGSKA in the germline V gene (reference sequence). The CDR3 spans 11 residues. Quantitative molecular-barcoded 5'-RACE generated the TCR beta libraries. TCRdb itself ran the 5' RACE reads through MiXCR, one entry per CDR3 protein. The table lists fewer than 450,000 distinct CDR3 sequences, more than 15% of them singletons. This TCR was recovered from a male donor with ankylosing spondylitis. Sequencing used blood, either unsorted or a sorted T cell fraction (not recorded which). J is TRBJ2-1 and V is TRBV20-1; D possibly matches TRBD1 or TRBD2 (5 bases each). This CDR3 reads CSARGRNEQFF. CDR3 DNA: TGCAGTGCTAGGGGACGGAATGAGCAGTTCTTC.